This T cell receptor beta chain stems from a study of blood T cell repertoires in COVID-19. Measured with immunoSEQ multiplex PCR; TCRdb has only the in-frame clones, and not every one. Of fewer than 250,000 clones in the sample, roughly 80% were seen once. The CDR3 is made up of 12 amino acids. CDR1 and CDR2 from the germline V gene are SQVTM and ANQGSEA. V shed 5 bases and J shed 0 bases, with 8 bases lying between them. This chain connects TRBV29-1 to TRBJ2-7, with D unclear. The specimen sequenced was peripheral blood. The receptor was isolated from a man aged 55 to 70 with COVID-19, enrolled during active disease. The CDR3 region has the DNA TGCAGCGTTTCCAGCGTCTCCTACGAGCAGTACTTC. It specifies CSVSSVSYEQYF.